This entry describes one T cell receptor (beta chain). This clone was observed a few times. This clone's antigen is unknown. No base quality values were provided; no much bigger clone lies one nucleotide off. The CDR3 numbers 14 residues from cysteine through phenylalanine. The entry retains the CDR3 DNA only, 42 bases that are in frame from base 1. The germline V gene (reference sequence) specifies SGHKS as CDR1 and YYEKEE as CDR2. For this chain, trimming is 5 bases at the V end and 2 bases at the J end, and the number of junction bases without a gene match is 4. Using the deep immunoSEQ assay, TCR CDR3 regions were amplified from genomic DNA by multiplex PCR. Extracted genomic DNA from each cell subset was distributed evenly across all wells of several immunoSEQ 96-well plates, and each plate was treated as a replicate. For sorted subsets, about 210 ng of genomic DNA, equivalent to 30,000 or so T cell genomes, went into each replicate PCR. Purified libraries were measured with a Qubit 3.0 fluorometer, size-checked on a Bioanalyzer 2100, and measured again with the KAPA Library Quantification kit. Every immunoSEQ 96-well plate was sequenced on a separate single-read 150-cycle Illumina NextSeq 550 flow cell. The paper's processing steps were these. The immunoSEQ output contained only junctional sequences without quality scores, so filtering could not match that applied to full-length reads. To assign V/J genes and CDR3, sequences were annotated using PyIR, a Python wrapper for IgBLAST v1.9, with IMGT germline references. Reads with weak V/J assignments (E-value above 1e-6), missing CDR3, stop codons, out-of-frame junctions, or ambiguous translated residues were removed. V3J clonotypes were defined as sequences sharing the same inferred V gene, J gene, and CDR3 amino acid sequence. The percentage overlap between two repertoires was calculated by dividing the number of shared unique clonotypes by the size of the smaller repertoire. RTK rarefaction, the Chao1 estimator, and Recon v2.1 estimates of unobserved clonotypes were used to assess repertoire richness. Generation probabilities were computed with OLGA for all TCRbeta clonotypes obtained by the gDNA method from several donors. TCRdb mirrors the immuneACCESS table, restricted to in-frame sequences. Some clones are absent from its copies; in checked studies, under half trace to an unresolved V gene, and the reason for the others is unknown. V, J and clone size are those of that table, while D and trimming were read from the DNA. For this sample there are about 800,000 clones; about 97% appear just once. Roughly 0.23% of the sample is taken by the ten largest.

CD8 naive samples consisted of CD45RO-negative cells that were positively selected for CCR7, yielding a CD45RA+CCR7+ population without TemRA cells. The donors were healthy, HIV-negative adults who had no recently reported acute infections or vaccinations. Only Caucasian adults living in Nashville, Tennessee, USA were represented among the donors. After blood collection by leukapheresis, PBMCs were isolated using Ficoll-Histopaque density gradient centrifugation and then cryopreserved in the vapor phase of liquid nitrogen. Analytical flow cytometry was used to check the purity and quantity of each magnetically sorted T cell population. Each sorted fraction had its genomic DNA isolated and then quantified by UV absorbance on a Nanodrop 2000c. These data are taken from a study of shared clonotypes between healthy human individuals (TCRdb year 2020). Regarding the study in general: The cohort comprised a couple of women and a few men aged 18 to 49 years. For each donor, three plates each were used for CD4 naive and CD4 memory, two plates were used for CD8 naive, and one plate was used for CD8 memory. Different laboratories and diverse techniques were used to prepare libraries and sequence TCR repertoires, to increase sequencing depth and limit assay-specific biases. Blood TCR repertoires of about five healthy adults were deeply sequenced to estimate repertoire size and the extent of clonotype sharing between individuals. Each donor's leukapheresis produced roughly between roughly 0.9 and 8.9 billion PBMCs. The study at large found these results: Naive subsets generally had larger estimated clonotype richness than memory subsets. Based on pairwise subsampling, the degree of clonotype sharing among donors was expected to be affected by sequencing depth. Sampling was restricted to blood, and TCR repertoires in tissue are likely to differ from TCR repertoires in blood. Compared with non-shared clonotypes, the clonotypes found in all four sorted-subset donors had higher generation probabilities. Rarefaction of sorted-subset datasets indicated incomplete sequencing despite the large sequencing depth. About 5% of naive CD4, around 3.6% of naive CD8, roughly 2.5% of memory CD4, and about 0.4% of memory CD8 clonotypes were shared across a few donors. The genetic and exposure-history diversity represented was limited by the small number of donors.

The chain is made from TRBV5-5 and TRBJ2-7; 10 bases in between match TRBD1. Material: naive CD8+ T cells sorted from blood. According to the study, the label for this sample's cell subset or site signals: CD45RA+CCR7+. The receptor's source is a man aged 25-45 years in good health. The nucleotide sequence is TGTGCCAGCAGTAGGGACAGGGGTACCTACGAGCAGTACTTC. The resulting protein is CASSRDRGTYEQYF.